This T cell receptor (beta chain) was sequenced in a study of cytomegalovirus exposure and HLA in healthy donors. Regarding the study as a whole: Follow-up analysis later connected one missense variant in DCLRE1C with trimming of TCR beta V- and J-genes. HLA alleles showed associations with around 15,000 TCR beta sequences in a later analysis, at a 0.05 false discovery rate. The classifier, whose performance was assessed in both the original and validation cohorts, reportedly diagnosed cytomegalovirus status with high specificity and sensitivity.

A remark on this clone: No antigen is known for it.

With 60 Vbeta and 13 Jbeta primers, the PCR was carried out. In the authors' workflow: Later analysis identified 80 million to 85 million unique TCR beta chains, approximately 11 million shared. TCRdb's copy holds only in-frame clones and misses some; the assay was immunoSEQ multiplex PCR. V, J and clone size reflect that table, while D and trimming were determined from the DNA. The sample records about 200,000 clones, almost 80% being singletons. The CDR3 loop spans 13 amino acids. Deletions cut 3 bases from V and 3 bases from J, with 9 bases between. Germline CDR1 SGHRS, CDR2 YFSETQ. This TCR derives from a male donor in good health and CMV-seronegative. The sample comprised PBMCs. V is TRBV5-1 and J is TRBJ1-2; D may be TRBD1 (6 bases). The CDR3 bases are TGCGCCAGCAGCTCGGACAGACACTATGGCTACACCTTC. It specifies CASSSDRHYGYTF.